Listed below are T cell receptor beta chains from one sample, sequenced in a study of T-cell reconstitution after alpha-beta-depleted transplantation in children. TCRdb re-analysed the PCR reads in MiXCR, keeping a single row per CDR3 protein. The sample consists of fewer than 400,000 distinct CDR3 sequences, around 20% of them appearing once. Sample: PBMCs, mostly from graft donor cells, taken 180 days after TCRalphabeta/CD19-depleted stem cell transplant. These receptors were collected from a male patient between 10 and 17 years old who had a stem cell transplant for acute lymphoblastic leukemia, so the T cells may come from the graft donor. The conserved cysteine and the conserved F or W are not part of the CDR3 here. Fields, in order: CDR3 protein, V gene, J gene.

CDR3: ATSSPPADRRYHQPQH
V: TRBV24-1
J: TRBJ1-5

CDR3: ASSPQANYGYT
V: TRBV9
J: TRBJ1-2

CDR3: ATSDPYEQY
V: TRBV24-1
J: TRBJ2-7

CDR3: ASSQGRDRSYEQY
V: TRBV4-2
J: TRBJ2-7

CDR3: ASSSRWASGADTQY
V: TRBV3-1
J: TRBJ2-3

CDR3: ASSVDYGYNEQF
V: TRBV6-4
J: TRBJ2-1

CDR3: SARVLGGRKLF
V: TRBV20-1
J: TRBJ1-4

CDR3: ASSLSGPGEGAF
V: TRBV12-3/TRBV12-4
J: TRBJ1-1

CDR3: AISEGTISNEKLF
V: TRBV10-3
J: TRBJ1-4

CDR3: ASSLRGASTADTQY
V: TRBV5-6
J: TRBJ2-3

CDR3: ASSFGVGYNEQF
V: TRBV27
J: TRBJ2-1

CDR3: ATSVPGTKKNIQY
V: TRBV15
J: TRBJ2-4

CDR3: ASSYRGTGVVQPQH
V: TRBV28
J: TRBJ1-5

CDR3: ASRGDSYEQY
V: TRBV2
J: TRBJ2-7

CDR3: ASSQSRRMGSGQY
V: TRBV16
J: TRBJ2-7

CDR3: SARVVAGDQPQH
V: TRBV20-1
J: TRBJ1-5

CDR3: ASSEPLLETKY
V: TRBV10-1
J: TRBJ2-5

CDR3: ASRTGELF
V: TRBV9
J: TRBJ2-2

CDR3: ATSVPRGRGGFPYEQY
V: TRBV15
J: TRBJ2-7

CDR3: ASSHWRADKNIQY
V: TRBV3-1
J: TRBJ2-4

CDR3: ASSYGGYGYT
V: TRBV6-2/TRBV6-3
J: TRBJ1-2

CDR3: ASSLDGMQETQY
V: TRBV5-5
J: TRBJ2-5

CDR3: ASSLKGPELSSGNTIY
V: TRBV27
J: TRBJ1-3

CDR3: ASSGGDPSSYNEQF
V: TRBV5-1
J: TRBJ2-1

CDR3: AISEGDRGTDTQY
V: TRBV10-3
J: TRBJ2-3

CDR3: ASSLGPSFRDSTGQPQH
V: TRBV11-2
J: TRBJ1-5

CDR3: ASSLAEDHLQY
V: TRBV7-7
J: TRBJ2-3

CDR3: ATSWDTTDTQY
V: TRBV24-1
J: TRBJ2-3

CDR3: SVEVTGQSGYEQY
V: TRBV29-1
J: TRBJ2-7

CDR3: ASSLESRRNSPLH
V: TRBV5-1
J: TRBJ1-6

CDR3: ASTVKGGGSGELF
V: TRBV12-3/TRBV12-4
J: TRBJ2-2

CDR3: ASSQGWMVEQY
V: TRBV25-1
J: TRBJ2-7

CDR3: ASSHDRGPGELF
V: TRBV5-1
J: TRBJ2-2

CDR3: SAPLVSGSLH
V: TRBV20-1
J: TRBJ1-6

CDR3: SAASGRRDEQF
V: TRBV20-1
J: TRBJ2-1

CDR3: ASSKKKFGAVRYQETQY
V: TRBV21-1
J: TRBJ2-5

CDR3: ASTWSRGRETQY
V: TRBV5-1
J: TRBJ2-5

CDR3: SAHNNEQF
V: TRBV29-1
J: TRBJ2-1

CDR3: ASSLVSGSGAEQF
V: TRBV5-1
J: TRBJ2-1

CDR3: ASSPLPRLRDLMETQY
V: TRBV11-2
J: TRBJ2-5

CDR3: ASSFGQVLSYNEQF
V: TRBV28
J: TRBJ2-1

CDR3: ASILLAGGGSEQF
V: TRBV10-2
J: TRBJ2-1

CDR3: AIGLAGGYNEQF
V: TRBV10-3
J: TRBJ2-1

CDR3: ASSFYFRGSWRTEAF
V: TRBV11-2
J: TRBJ1-1

CDR3: ASSPPIGSGELF
V: TRBV18
J: TRBJ2-2

CDR3: ATSRDLGTFPLH
V: TRBV15
J: TRBJ1-6

CDR3: ASTIQNTGELF
V: TRBV5-1
J: TRBJ2-2

CDR3: ATSEQGQGSDTQY
V: TRBV24-1
J: TRBJ2-3